Each of the 10 T cell receptor beta chains below was sequenced from the same sample in a study of T-cell memory formation after mild COVID-19. MiXCR was run by TCRdb on the 5' RACE reads, yielding one entry per CDR3 protein. The sample has hundreds of thousands of distinct CDR3 sequences; about 15% are singletons. Source material: PBMCs or a T cell subset sorted from them (not recorded which). These receptor sequences come from a man between 18 and 35 years old who had mild COVID-19 (a few samples of this study predate the infection). Cell type and time point are not known.

V and J are TRBV7-3 and TRBJ2-7; no clear D gene. Deletions cut 2 bases from V and 3 bases from J, with 8 bases between. There are 13 residues in the CDR3. Per the germline V gene, CDR1 is SGHTA and CDR2 is FQGTGA. The CDR3: CASSLGSNYEQYF. In nucleotides, the CDR3 is TGTGCCAGCAGCTTAGGCAGCAACTACGAGCAGTACTTC.

The chain links TRBV6-6 to TRBJ2-3, with 8 bases matching TRBD2. The junction had 13 bases not matched to a gene; V was cut back by 2 bases and J by 0 bases. This CDR3 comprises 19 residues. The germline V gene encodes CDR1 MNHNY and CDR2 SVGAGI (reference sequence). The chain's CDR3 is CASSYPAGGAGSSTDTQYF. For the CDR3, the DNA is TGTGCCAGCAGTTACCCCGCCGGGGGGGCGGGGTCTAGCACAGATACGCAGTATTTT.

This clonotype appeared a few times. The chain combines TRBV11-2 with TRBJ1-6, with TRBD1 identical over 8 bases. CDR3 size: 15 residues. The V gene's germline CDR1 is SGHAT and CDR2 FQNNGV. V lost 1 base, J lost 12 bases, and 8 bases stayed unmatched. CDR3 residues: CASSLGGTGLRPLHF. In DNA form, the CDR3 reads TGTGCCAGCAGCTTAGGGGGGACAGGTCTCCGACCCCTCCACTTT. Based on the CDR3 plus reference TRBV11-2 and TRBJ1-6, the full variable domain is EAGVAQSPRYKIIEKRQSVAFWCNPISGHATLYWYQQILGQGPKLLIQFQNNGVVDDSQLPKDRFSAERLKGVDSTLKIQPAKLEDSAVYLCASSLGGTGLRPLHFGNGTRLTVT.

This clonotype was counted a single time. J is TRBJ2-6 and V is TRBV5-6; the D is unclear. Trimming left V 0 bases short and J 2 bases short, with 6 bases between. This CDR3 has 15 amino acids. From germline, CDR1 is SGHDT and CDR2 YYEEEE. CDR3 in amino acids: CASSLVETGANVLTF. CDR3 sequence (DNA): TGTGCCAGCAGCTTGGTGGAGACTGGGGCCAACGTCCTGACTTTC.

V and J are TRBV5-1 and TRBJ2-7; D gene uncertain. From germline, CDR1 is SGHRS and CDR2 YFSETQ. Trimming left V 1 base short and J 2 bases short, with 4 bases between. The CDR3 is 12 residues long. CDR3 protein: CASSLSAYEQYF. CDR3 sequence (DNA): TGCGCCAGCAGCTTGAGTGCCTACGAGCAGTACTTC.

This clonotype was seen more than once but under ten times. The gene calls are TRBV18 and TRBJ2-7, with D unresolved. V was pared by 3 bases and J by 3 bases, with 15 bases between. The CDR3 has 15 amino acids. Germline loops: CDR1 KGHSH, CDR2 LQKENI. The DNA for the CDR3 is TGTGCCAGCTCACCGCAGCCCTCCGCCCTCTACGAGCAGTACTTC. This codes for CASSPQPSALYEQYF.

In its sample, this clonotype was seen a few times. The V gene is TRBV25-1, the J gene TRBJ1-2; possible D gene TRBD1, 5 bases. Germline lookup yields CDR1 MGHDK and CDR2 SYGVNS. Trimming cost V 6 bases and J 8 bases, with 16 bases left between them. The CDR3 runs to 13 residues. The CDR3: CASSASGIYGYTF. DNA of the CDR3: TGTGCCAGCAGCGCGTCAGGGATCTACGGCTACACCTTC.

The V gene is TRBV6-2 or TRBV6-3, the J gene TRBJ2-7, with D possibly matching TRBD1 (5 bases). Trimming removed 5 bases at V and 3 bases at J, with 11 bases between. This CDR3 region has 13 residues. Germline lookup yields CDR1 MNHEY and CDR2 SVGEGT. CDR3 sequence reads: CASSDGHLYEQYF. The CDR3 bases are TGTGCCAGCAGTGACGGACACCTCTACGAGCAGTACTTC.

This clonotype was observed a few times. The rearrangement links TRBV9 to TRBJ2-2, with D possibly called TRBD1 or TRBD2 (6 bases each). This CDR3 comprises 14 residues. V was shortened by 4 bases and J by 7 bases, with 14 bases between the two germline ends. CDR1 is SGDLS, CDR2 YYNGEE, per germline. CDR3 in DNA: TGTGCCAGCAGCCCAGGAAAGGGGGGCGGGGAGCTGTTTTTT. Amino acids: CASSPGKGGGELFF.

The chain joins TRBV7-2 to TRBJ1-6; 11 positions match TRBD1. The ends lost 5 bases at V and 10 bases at J; junction bases unmatched: 10. Germline CDR1 reads SGHTA; CDR2 reads FQGNSA. This CDR3 comprises 16 residues. This CDR3 is CASSLRTGGLDSPLHF. CDR3 coding DNA: TGTGCCAGCAGCCTTCGGACAGGGGGCTTAGACTCACCCCTCCACTTT. The full variable domain, in which reference TRBV7-2 and TRBJ1-6 provide the parts outside the CDR3, is GAGVSQSPSNKVTEKGKDVELRCDPISGHTALYWYRQSLGQGLEFLIYFQGNSAPDKSGLPSDRFSAERTGGSVSTLTIQRTQQEDSAVYLCASSLRTGGLDSPLHFGNGTRLTVT.